This TCR beta chain was identified during a study of beta chain features in type 1 diabetes. Turning to the study itself: Comparable age, gender and cell yields were observed in patients relative to healthy donors. Study-level findings and limits: Within patients, naive, central memory and Treg TCRB repertoires seemed more similar than within healthy donors. Researchers report that Type 1 diabetes patients had moderately but significantly shorter TCRB CDR3s across all four CD4+ subsets. Diminished insertions and augmented deletions at VDJ junctions characterized type 1 diabetes patients.

Worth noting for this clone: As yet, its antigen is unknown.

Reverse transcription of all isolated RNA meant that expressed TCRB transcripts were sequenced. Profiled with immunoSEQ multiplex PCR; TCRdb holds only in-frame clones, not every one. The table records about 45,000 clones, approximately 70% of them present only once. One heparinised blood draw averaging roughly 100 mL was given by each donor. V lost 5 bases to trimming and J lost 9 bases; unmatched junction nucleotides: 8. The germline V gene encodes CDR1 SGHTA and CDR2 FQGNSA. The CDR3 consists of 15 residues. J is TRBJ1-6 and V is TRBV7-2; 9 bases line up with TRBD1. Material for sequencing was Tregs from blood. The clonotype was recovered from a woman aged 18 to 35 with type 1 diabetes. The DNA of the CDR3 is TGTGCCAGCAGCCCCGGGACAGGGTTCGGTTCACCCCTCCACTTT. This translates into CASSPGTGFGSPLHF.